This T cell receptor beta chain was documented in a study of T cell changes during pregnancy in multiple sclerosis. The germline V and J ends were trimmed by 1 base and 1 base, with 11 bases remaining between them. From germline, CDR1 is MGHRA and CDR2 YSYEKL. The CDR3 extends over 16 amino acids. Profiled with immunoSEQ multiplex PCR; TCRdb holds only in-frame clones, not every one. The table includes over 45,000 clones, roughly 93% detected once. The chain has TRBV4-1 and TRBJ1-5, with D possibly TRBD1 on 6 matching bases. The sequence came from a female donor with multiple sclerosis, enrolled in a pregnancy study. Sequencing used CD8+ T cells from peripheral blood mononuclear cells, obtained in the third trimester of pregnancy. The CDR3 bases are TGCGCCAGCAGCCAAGGAGGCGACAGGAGCAATCAGCCCCAGCATTTT. It encodes CASSQGGDRSNQPQHF.